What follows are 25 T cell receptor beta chains derived from one specimen sequenced in a study of blood T cell repertoires in COVID-19 (dated by TCRdb to about 2020). Library creation used the immunoSEQ multiplex PCR assay. TCRdb limited this immuneACCESS table to in-frame rearrangements with V and J called. A share of clones is missing; checked studies link under half to unresolved V genes, and the rest is unexplained. Present in this sample are 55,000 to 75,000 clones, about 81% of which were seen just once. Around a tenth of the sample is taken by the ten largest. The sample was peripheral blood. The source is a human donor in a cohort sampled during active COVID-19.

This clone was recorded a few times. The V gene is TRBV28, the J gene TRBJ1-1; 7 bases line up with TRBD1. J was trimmed by 11 bases and V by 6 bases; bases with no gene match: 15. This CDR3 is 14 amino acids long. Per the germline V gene, CDR1 is MDHEN and CDR2 is SYDVKM. CDR3 amino acids: CASSPLQGVGAAFF. CDR3 nucleotides: TGTGCCAGCAGCCCACTTCAGGGGGTCGGGGCCGCTTTCTTT. Filled out from reference TRBV28 and TRBJ1-1, the complete variable domain reads DVKVTQSSRYLVKRTGEKVFLECVQDMDHENMFWYRQDPGLGLRLIYFSYDVKMKEKGDIPEGYSVSREKKERFSLILESASTNQTSMYLCASSPLQGVGAAFFGQGTRLTVV.

V usage is TRBV14 and J usage is TRBJ2-7, with TRBD1 identical over 7 bases. The CDR3 loop spans 13 amino acids. CDR1 is SGHDN and CDR2 is FVKESK in the germline V gene. J was trimmed by 4 bases and V by 8 bases; bases with no gene match: 8. The CDR3 DNA is TGTGCCAGCTCTACAGGGGATTCTTACGAGCAGTACTTC. Encoded protein: CASSTGDSYEQYF.

This chain links TRBV7-2 with TRBJ2-3, with D perhaps matching TRBD1 (5 bases). Trimming removed 4 bases at V and 7 bases at J, with 15 bases between. From germline, CDR1 is SGHTA and CDR2 FQGNSA. The CDR3 runs 14 residues. DNA for the CDR3: TGTGCCAGCAGCTCAAGATCCAGGGCGAATACGCAGTATTTT. Encoded protein: CASSSRSRANTQYF. Together with reference TRBV7-2 and TRBJ2-3, the CDR3 gives the full variable domain: GAGVSQSPSNKVTEKGKDVELRCDPISGHTALYWYRQSLGQGLEFLIYFQGNSAPDKSGLPSDRFSAERTGGSVSTLTIQRTQQEDSAVYLCASSSRSRANTQYFGPGTRLTVL.

The chain joins TRBV7-9 to TRBJ2-5, with D perhaps TRBD2 (6 bases). The CDR3 is 14 amino acids. Looked up from germline, CDR1 is SEHNR and CDR2 is FQNEAQ (reference sequence). Trimming took off 3 bases at V and 10 bases at J, with 18 bases between the two ends. CDR3 coding DNA: TGTGCCAGCAGCTTGGGACCCATCGGGGAGGACCAGTACTTC. Encoded protein: CASSLGPIGEDQYF.

This chain connects TRBV3-1 (or the pseudogene TRBV3-2) to TRBJ1-4; possible D gene TRBD1, 6 bases. The CDR3 sequence is 16 residues long. Germline CDR1 LGHDT, CDR2 YNNKEL (reference sequence). Deletions cut 0 bases from V and 4 bases from J, with 12 bases between. CDR3 sequence reads: CASSQDWGLGNEKLFF. The CDR3 nucleotides read TGTGCCAGCAGCCAAGATTGGGGGCTGGGTAATGAAAAACTGTTTTTT.

This clone has just one count. This sequence joins TRBV4-1 and TRBJ2-3; D perhaps matches TRBD2 (6 bases). The CDR3 loop spans 16 amino acids. In germline, CDR1 is MGHRA, CDR2 YSYEKL. V was cut by 1 base and J by 2 bases, with 13 bases left in between. Here the CDR3 reads CASSQGASAYTDTQYF. CDR3 DNA sequence: TGCGCCAGCAGCCAAGGTGCTAGCGCCTACACAGATACGCAGTATTTT.

The chain carries TRBV19 and TRBJ1-5, with a tentative D call TRBD1 (6 bases). V lost 1 base and J lost 0, with 7 bases in between. CDR1 and CDR2 from the germline V gene are LNHDA and SQIVND (reference sequence). The CDR3 contains 15 residues. CDR3 nucleotides: TGTGCCAGTAGTATAGGGACAGTTAGCAATCAGCCCCAGCATTTT. Amino acid sequence: CASSIGTVSNQPQHF.

This chain links TRBV15 with TRBJ2-2; TRBD1 matches at 8 bases. Germline-derived CDR1 and CDR2 are LNHNV and YYDKDF (reference sequence). With 4 bases clipped from V and 6 bases from J, the junction kept 10 bases outside the gene matches. The CDR3 runs 16 residues. The CDR3 sequence is CATSNLGAQGAGELFF. The CDR3 DNA is TGTGCCACCAGCAACTTAGGTGCACAGGGGGCCGGGGAGCTGTTTTTT. Filled out from reference TRBV15 and TRBJ2-2, the complete variable domain reads DAMVIQNPRYQVTQFGKPVTLSCSQTLNHNVMYWYQQKSSQAPKLLFHYYDKDFNNEADTPDNFQSRRPNTSFCFLDIRSPGLGDTAMYLCATSNLGAQGAGELFFGEGSRLTVL.

This chain links TRBV19 with TRBJ1-1, with D maybe TRBD1 (6 bases). Germline V gives CDR1 LNHDA, CDR2 SQIVND (reference sequence). CDR3 length: 13 amino acids. Trimming left V 10 bases short and J 5 bases short, with 17 bases between. In DNA form, the CDR3 reads TGTGCCACCCAACCACAGGGAACAACTGAAGCTTTCTTT. This gives the protein CATQPQGTTEAFF.

The V call is TRBV6-5, the J call TRBJ2-7, with a weak D call TRBD2 (6 bases). The CDR3 is 15 residues long. The germline CDR1 and CDR2 sequences are MNHEY and SVGAGI. Trimming stripped 8 bases from V and 3 bases from J, with 20 bases between. In DNA form, the CDR3 reads TGTGCCAGCTCAAGTCACGGGACTGGAGACTACGAGCAGTACTTC. As protein: CASSSHGTGDYEQYF.

J is TRBJ1-2 and V is TRBV6-4, with D unresolved. The germline V gene encodes CDR1 MRHNA and CDR2 SNTAGT. The CDR3 contains 13 residues. V lost 2 bases, J lost 8 bases, and 12 bases lay in between. The CDR3 loop reads CASSDRGFRGYTF. The DNA of the CDR3 is TGTGCCAGCAGTGACCGCGGGTTCCGGGGCTACACCTTC.

The chain recombines TRBV11-2 with TRBJ1-2; D might be TRBD1 (6 bases). The CDR3 is 14 residues long. Germline V lookup: CDR1 SGHAT, CDR2 FQNNGV. Trimming removed 5 bases at V and 2 bases at J, with 12 bases between. DNA of the CDR3: TGTGCCAGCAGCCCCCGGACAGTAAACTATGGCTACACCTTC. Translation: CASSPRTVNYGYTF. Looking up the rest from reference TRBV11-2 and TRBJ1-2 gives the full variable domain: EAGVAQSPRYKIIEKRQSVAFWCNPISGHATLYWYQQILGQGPKLLIQFQNNGVVDDSQLPKDRFSAERLKGVDSTLKIQPAKLEDSAVYLCASSPRTVNYGYTFGSGTRLTVV.

CDR3 sequence: CAWYQVNYGYTF. As DNA, the CDR3 is TGTGCCTGGTATCAGGTTAACTATGGCTACACCTTC. The J gene is TRBJ1-2, the V gene TRBV30; D call uncertain. The CDR3 is 12 residues long. The V and J ends lost 5 bases and 1 base respectively, with 8 bases between them. Germline V gene sequence: CDR1 GTSNPN, CDR2 SVGIG (reference sequence).

The rearrangement joins TRBV7-2 to TRBJ2-5, with 11 bases that match TRBD1. The CDR3 has 16 residues. Germline CDR1 and CDR2: SGHTA and FQGNSA. Trimming removed 1 base from V and 4 bases from J; junction bases left unmatched: 5. The CDR3 DNA reads TGTGCCAGCAGCTTAGTGGGACAGGGGGAGCGAGAGACCCAGTACTTC. Encoded protein: CASSLVGQGERETQYF.

The V gene is TRBV7-6, the J gene TRBJ2-1, with 9 positions matching TRBD1. Trimming at V came to 6 bases and at J to 6 bases, leaving 3 bases not matched to a gene. The CDR3 contains 13 residues. Germline CDR1 and CDR2: SGHVS and FNYEAQ. This CDR3 is CASSRQGGNEQFF. Here the CDR3 DNA reads TGTGCCAGCAGTCGACAGGGGGGCAATGAGCAGTTCTTC.

The genes are TRBV6-5 and TRBJ2-7, with TRBD1 matching 8 bases. The CDR3 has 12 amino acids. The V gene's germline CDR1 is MNHEY and CDR2 SVGAGI. After removal of 8 bases from V and 2 bases from J, the junction contained 2 bases not matched to a gene. The CDR3 here is CASSQGAYEQYF. The CDR3 DNA reads as TGTGCCAGCTCACAGGGGGCCTACGAGCAGTACTTC.

The J gene is TRBJ1-4, the V gene TRBV28; maybe TRBD1 (6 bases). V was shortened by 6 bases and J by 3 bases, with 20 bases between the two germline ends. Germline V gene data show CDR1 as MDHEN and CDR2 as SYDVKM. The length of the CDR3 is 17 residues. The CDR3 nucleotides are TGTGCCAGCAGGACTCAGGGACAAAGTAAAGCTAATGAAAAACTGTTTTTT. As protein: CASRTQGQSKANEKLFF. The variable domain in full, with the rest retrieved from reference TRBV28 and TRBJ1-4, is DVKVTQSSRYLVKRTGEKVFLECVQDMDHENMFWYRQDPGLGLRLIYFSYDVKMKEKGDIPEGYSVSREKKERFSLILESASTNQTSMYLCASRTQGQSKANEKLFFGSGTQLSVL.

The chain combines TRBV5-1 with TRBJ1-3; D is possibly TRBD1 (5 bases). The CDR3 sequence is 14 residues long. The ends were cut back, 5 bases at V and 3 bases at J, with 12 bases in the middle. Germline V gene sequence: CDR1 SGHRS, CDR2 YFSETQ. This CDR3 reads CASSQGDVGNTIYF. CDR3 in DNA: TGCGCCAGCAGTCAGGGTGACGTTGGAAACACCATATATTTT.

J is TRBJ2-1 and V is TRBV2; TRBD2 matches at 13 bases. The CDR3 loop spans 21 amino acids. Germline values: CDR1 SNHLY, CDR2 FYNNEI. After removal of 4 bases from V and 3 bases from J, the junction contained 18 bases not matched to a gene. CDR3 DNA: TGTGCCAGCAGTGGAGGAGCTGAGGGACTAGCGGGAAAGTCGGTCTACAATGAGCAGTTCTTC. Translation: CASSGGAEGLAGKSVYNEQFF.

The chain links TRBV10-3 to TRBJ2-3; 11 nucleotides align to TRBD2. This CDR3 region has 16 residues. CDR1 is ENHRY, CDR2 SYGVKD, per germline. The V segment lost 4 bases and the J segment 2 bases; nucleotides outside the gene matches: 5. The CDR3 region has the DNA TGTGCCATCAGTGGCGGGACTAGCGGCCCCACAGATACGCAGTATTTT. Its translation: CAISGGTSGPTDTQYF.

The J gene is TRBJ1-1, the V gene TRBV5-1, with no clear D. Germline lookup yields CDR1 SGHRS and CDR2 YFSETQ. Trimming cost V 3 bases and J 1 base, with 13 bases left between them. The CDR3 loop spans 15 amino acids. Here the CDR3 reads CASSSLATANTEAFF. The DNA for the CDR3 is TGCGCCAGCAGCTCTTTAGCGACGGCGAACACTGAAGCTTTCTTT.

The V gene is TRBV6-5, the J gene TRBJ2-1; D is unresolved. The V end was cut by 4 bases, the J end by 4 bases, with 11 bases between. The CDR3 runs to 14 residues. CDR1 and CDR2 (germline): MNHEY, SVGAGI. The CDR3 reads CASSSPTPYNEQFF. DNA for the CDR3: TGTGCCAGCAGTTCGCCGACACCTTACAATGAGCAGTTCTTC.

The table lists this clone with a few counts. The chain couples TRBV27 to TRBJ2-7; 8 positions match TRBD2. Germline V gene lookup returns CDR1 MNHEY and CDR2 SMNVEV (reference sequence). With 3 bases clipped from V and 0 bases from J, the junction kept 16 bases outside the gene matches. The CDR3 contains 19 residues. CDR3 in DNA: TGTGCCAGCAGTTTTTTTCAGGCCGCCTCGGGGGGGAGCTCCTACGAGCAGTACTTC. This codes for CASSFFQAASGGSSYEQYF.

CDR3 coding DNA: TGTGCCAGTAAAAGGACGGACTCCGCGGGAGGCCTCAAAAATGAGCAGTTCTTC. The encoded protein is CASKRTDSAGGLKNEQFF. The rearrangement links TRBV19 to TRBJ2-1; 8 bases agree with TRBD2. This CDR3 is 18 amino acids long. With V trimmed by 7 bases and J by 7 bases, 21 bases remained unmatched. The germline V gene has CDR1 LNHDA and CDR2 SQIVND (reference sequence).

The genes are TRBV6-2 or TRBV6-3 and TRBJ2-3; D remains ambiguous. V was shortened by 6 bases and J by 4 bases, with 11 bases between the two germline ends. Germline lookup yields CDR1 MNHEY and CDR2 SVGEGT. CDR3 size: 13 residues. The CDR3 coding sequence is TGTGCCAGCAGCCCCCACCGCGCAGATACGCAGTATTTT. This gives the protein CASSPHRADTQYF.